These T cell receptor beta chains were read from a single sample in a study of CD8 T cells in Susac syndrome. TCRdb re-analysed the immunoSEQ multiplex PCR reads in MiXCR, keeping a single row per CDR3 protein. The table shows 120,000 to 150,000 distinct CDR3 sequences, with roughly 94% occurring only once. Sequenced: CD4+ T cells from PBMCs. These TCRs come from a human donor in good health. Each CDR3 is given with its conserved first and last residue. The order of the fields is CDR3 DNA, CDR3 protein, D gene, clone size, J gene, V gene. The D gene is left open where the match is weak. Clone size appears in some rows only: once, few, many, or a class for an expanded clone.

CDR3 DNA: TGTGCCAGCAGGTCCTCTGGGGGCCAAGAGACCCAGTACTTC; CDR3 protein: CASRSSGGQETQYF; D gene: -; clone size: -; J gene: TRBJ2-5; V gene: TRBV6-2/TRBV6-3
CDR3 DNA: TGTGCCTGGAGTGTACGGCTCCAAGAGACCCAGTACTTC; CDR3 protein: CAWSVRLQETQYF; D gene: -; clone size: once; J gene: TRBJ2-5; V gene: TRBV30
CDR3 DNA: TGTGCCAGCTCACCACCGATGGGGGGTAGGAATGAAAAACTGTTTTTT; CDR3 protein: CASSPPMGGRNEKLFF; D gene: -; clone size: -; J gene: TRBJ1-4; V gene: TRBV18
CDR3 DNA: TGTGCCAGCAGCTCCCGCCCGGCGACGGCCTCTTATGGCTACACCTTC; CDR3 protein: CASSSRPATASYGYTF; D gene: -; clone size: -; J gene: TRBJ1-2; V gene: TRBV7-2
CDR3 DNA: TGCGCCAGCAGCTTAGGAACTGGAGCCTACGAGCAGTACTTC; CDR3 protein: CASSLGTGAYEQYF; D gene: -; clone size: -; J gene: TRBJ2-7; V gene: TRBV5-1
CDR3 DNA: TGTGCCAGCAGCCAACGCCGGGACAGGGCCTATGGCTACACCTTC; CDR3 protein: CASSQRRDRAYGYTF; D gene: TRBD1; clone size: -; J gene: TRBJ1-2; V gene: TRBV3-1
CDR3 DNA: TGCAGTGCTAGTCCCGGGAATAATCAGCCCCAGCATTTT; CDR3 protein: CSASPGNNQPQHF; D gene: -; clone size: -; J gene: TRBJ1-5; V gene: TRBV20-1
CDR3 DNA: TGTGCCAGCAGTTACGGGCGGGGTCCCCATGGCTACACCTTC; CDR3 protein: CASSYGRGPHGYTF; D gene: -; clone size: -; J gene: TRBJ1-2; V gene: TRBV6-5
CDR3 DNA: TGTGCCAGCACCCGTCAGGTAGCTTTGGGCTACACCTTC; CDR3 protein: CASTRQVALGYTF; D gene: -; clone size: -; J gene: TRBJ1-2; V gene: TRBV9
CDR3 DNA: TGCAGTGCTAGAGTAGCGGGAGTGCATGAGCAGTTCTTC; CDR3 protein: CSARVAGVHEQFF; D gene: TRBD2; clone size: -; J gene: TRBJ2-1; V gene: TRBV20-1
CDR3 DNA: TGTGCCAGCAGCCCTATACCGGGACAGGGACACAATGAGCAGTTCTTC; CDR3 protein: CASSPIPGQGHNEQFF; D gene: TRBD1; clone size: once; J gene: TRBJ2-1; V gene: TRBV3-1
CDR3 DNA: TGTGCCAGCAGTGGGGACAGGGGGCGTGAACAGTTCTTC; CDR3 protein: CASSGDRGREQFF; D gene: TRBD1; clone size: -; J gene: TRBJ2-1; V gene: TRBV2
CDR3 DNA: TGTGCCTGTTCCCTTCCCTTTCCCCCGTACAATGAGCAGTTCTTC; CDR3 protein: CACSLPFPPYNEQFF; D gene: -; clone size: few; J gene: TRBJ2-1; V gene: TRBV30
CDR3 DNA: TGTGCCTCCGCGGCAGGGGGGTTCCACGAGCAGTACTTC; CDR3 protein: CASAAGGFHEQYF; D gene: -; clone size: -; J gene: TRBJ2-7; V gene: TRBV30
CDR3 DNA: TGTGCCAGTAGTTCACGGACAGGGGGCTCTGGGGCCAACGTCCTGACTTTC; CDR3 protein: CASSSRTGGSGANVLTF; D gene: TRBD1; clone size: -; J gene: TRBJ2-6; V gene: TRBV19
CDR3 DNA: TGTGCCAGCAGCTTGCACCTGGGGGGGCAACCTCAACCGCGGGAGCAGTACTTC; CDR3 protein: CASSLHLGGQPQPREQYF; D gene: -; clone size: -; J gene: TRBJ2-7; V gene: TRBV7-9
CDR3 DNA: TGTGCCAGCAGCTCAATGACAGGGACTGACTATGGCTACACCTTC; CDR3 protein: CASSSMTGTDYGYTF; D gene: TRBD1; clone size: -; J gene: TRBJ1-2; V gene: TRBV7-9
CDR3 DNA: TGCGCCAGCAGCTTGACTAGTTTCAGATCTGGGGCCAACGTCCTGACTTTC; CDR3 protein: CASSLTSFRSGANVLTF; D gene: -; clone size: -; J gene: TRBJ2-6; V gene: TRBV5-1
CDR3 DNA: TGTGCCAGCAGCCCGTGGACGGCCACGAACACCGGGGAGCTGTTTTTT; CDR3 protein: CASSPWTATNTGELFF; D gene: -; clone size: -; J gene: TRBJ2-2; V gene: TRBV5-6
CDR3 DNA: TGTGCCAGCAGTTTTACAGGGGAGGGCGATACGCAGTATTTT; CDR3 protein: CASSFTGEGDTQYF; D gene: -; clone size: -; J gene: TRBJ2-3; V gene: TRBV12-3/TRBV12-4
CDR3 DNA: TGCGCCAGCAGCCCTGAAGGCCGAGCCTTCACAGATACGCAGTATTTT; CDR3 protein: CASSPEGRAFTDTQYF; D gene: -; clone size: -; J gene: TRBJ2-3; V gene: TRBV5-1
CDR3 DNA: TGTGCCACCAGTGGCTGGGAGGGGGGGATCTACAATGAGCAGTTCTTC; CDR3 protein: CATSGWEGGIYNEQFF; D gene: -; clone size: -; J gene: TRBJ2-1; V gene: TRBV24-1
CDR3 DNA: TGTGCCAGCAGCGACAGGGGGGGCAATCAGCCCCAGCATTTT; CDR3 protein: CASSDRGGNQPQHF; D gene: TRBD1; clone size: -; J gene: TRBJ1-5; V gene: TRBV12-3/TRBV12-4
CDR3 DNA: TGTGCCAGCGGTGAACAGAATGCTAACAATGAGCAGTTCTTC; CDR3 protein: CASGEQNANNEQFF; D gene: -; clone size: -; J gene: TRBJ2-1; V gene: TRBV27
CDR3 DNA: TGCAGTGCGTGTCGGGGACAGGGGAGGAATGAAAAACTGTTTTTT; CDR3 protein: CSACRGQGRNEKLFF; D gene: TRBD1; clone size: -; J gene: TRBJ1-4; V gene: TRBV20-1
CDR3 DNA: TGTGCCAGCACGACCGGGAGGACTGGCACAGATACGCAGTATTTT; CDR3 protein: CASTTGRTGTDTQYF; D gene: TRBD2; clone size: -; J gene: TRBJ2-3; V gene: TRBV6-1
CDR3 DNA: TGTGCCAGCAGCTTATCCCTAGCGGGAGGCCATCAAGAGCAGTACTTC; CDR3 protein: CASSLSLAGGHQEQYF; D gene: TRBD2; clone size: -; J gene: TRBJ2-7; V gene: TRBV7-9
CDR3 DNA: TGCGCCAGCAGCCAACGCGTTCTCAGGGAAACAGATACGCAGTATTTT; CDR3 protein: CASSQRVLRETDTQYF; D gene: -; clone size: -; J gene: TRBJ2-3; V gene: TRBV4-1
CDR3 DNA: TGCGCCAGCAGCGTCCAGGGAAATTGGGACACTGAAGCTTTCTTT; CDR3 protein: CASSVQGNWDTEAFF; D gene: -; clone size: -; J gene: TRBJ1-1; V gene: TRBV5-1
CDR3 DNA: TGTGCCAGCAGCCCCGGGACACAACCTTCCTACGAGCAGTACTTC; CDR3 protein: CASSPGTQPSYEQYF; D gene: -; clone size: once; J gene: TRBJ2-7; V gene: TRBV27
CDR3 DNA: TGCAGTGCTAGAGATTGGAACGGCGGGAGGCTTTCCTACAATGAGCAGTTCTTC; CDR3 protein: CSARDWNGGRLSYNEQFF; D gene: TRBD2; clone size: -; J gene: TRBJ2-1; V gene: TRBV20-1
CDR3 DNA: TGCAGTGCTAGACGGGACAGCTATGGCTACACCTTC; CDR3 protein: CSARRDSYGYTF; D gene: TRBD1; clone size: -; J gene: TRBJ1-2; V gene: TRBV20-1
CDR3 DNA: TGCGCCAGCAGCTCGCGACTAGCGGCCAATGAGCAGTTCTTC; CDR3 protein: CASSSRLAANEQFF; D gene: TRBD2; clone size: -; J gene: TRBJ2-1; V gene: TRBV5-1
CDR3 DNA: TGTGCCAGCTCACTCTCCTCTATATCCACCGGGGAGCTGTTTTTT; CDR3 protein: CASSLSSISTGELFF; D gene: -; clone size: -; J gene: TRBJ2-2; V gene: TRBV18
CDR3 DNA: TGTGCCAGCAGGCACCTGAGCGGGAGTATCAGCGGGGAGCTGTTTTTT; CDR3 protein: CASRHLSGSISGELFF; D gene: TRBD2; clone size: -; J gene: TRBJ2-2; V gene: TRBV12-3/TRBV12-4
CDR3 DNA: TGCAGTGCGTCTCACGCGGGGGCCCAGCATTTT; CDR3 protein: CSASHAGAQHF; D gene: -; clone size: -; J gene: TRBJ1-5; V gene: TRBV20-1
CDR3 DNA: TGTGCCAGCGAACTCAGCGGTTCTTTTCCGGATACGCAGTATTTT; CDR3 protein: CASELSGSFPDTQYF; D gene: -; clone size: once; J gene: TRBJ2-3; V gene: TRBV27
CDR3 DNA: TGTGCCAGCAGCCAGCTTACAGGGGTCCACGAGCAGTACTTC; CDR3 protein: CASSQLTGVHEQYF; D gene: TRBD1; clone size: -; J gene: TRBJ2-7; V gene: TRBV3-1
CDR3 DNA: TGTGCCACCAGGTCAGGGCTGAACACTGAAGCTTTCTTT; CDR3 protein: CATRSGLNTEAFF; D gene: -; clone size: -; J gene: TRBJ1-1; V gene: TRBV24-1
CDR3 DNA: TGCGCCAGCGTCCCCGGGACTAGCTCCCGATTCAAGTACTTC; CDR3 protein: CASVPGTSSRFKYF; D gene: TRBD2; clone size: -; J gene: TRBJ2-7; V gene: TRBV5-1
CDR3 DNA: TGTGCCAGTAGCCTTAGAGGGGAGCAGTACTTC; CDR3 protein: CASSLRGEQYF; D gene: -; clone size: -; J gene: TRBJ2-7; V gene: TRBV19
CDR3 DNA: TGTGCCAGCAGCTTAGGGGTACAGGGGGCCTCGGGAGAGCAGTACTTC; CDR3 protein: CASSLGVQGASGEQYF; D gene: TRBD1; clone size: -; J gene: TRBJ2-7; V gene: TRBV7-9
CDR3 DNA: TGCAGCCGCCGGGACCCCCTAAGGAGTGGCTACACCTTC; CDR3 protein: CSRRDPLRSGYTF; D gene: -; clone size: once; J gene: TRBJ1-2; V gene: TRBV20-1
CDR3 DNA: TGTGCCAGCAGCCCGAGGACAACTGTTTCCTACAATGAGCAGTTCTTC; CDR3 protein: CASSPRTTVSYNEQFF; D gene: -; clone size: -; J gene: TRBJ2-1; V gene: TRBV11-1
CDR3 DNA: TGCGCCAGCAGCGCCCCGGGGGGGGTCTACAATGAGCAGTTCTTC; CDR3 protein: CASSAPGGVYNEQFF; D gene: TRBD2; clone size: -; J gene: TRBJ2-1; V gene: TRBV5-1
CDR3 DNA: TGTGCCAGCAGTCTCGACGCGGCAGGAGGACAGCCCCAGCATTTT; CDR3 protein: CASSLDAAGGQPQHF; D gene: -; clone size: -; J gene: TRBJ1-5; V gene: TRBV28
CDR3 DNA: TGTGCCAGCAGTACAGGGGGCTATGGCTACACCTTC; CDR3 protein: CASSTGGYGYTF; D gene: TRBD1; clone size: -; J gene: TRBJ1-2; V gene: TRBV25-1
CDR3 DNA: TGCAGTGCTAGTTATCCCACTGAAGCTTTCTTT; CDR3 protein: CSASYPTEAFF; D gene: -; clone size: -; J gene: TRBJ1-1; V gene: TRBV20-1
CDR3 DNA: TGCAGTGCTACCTTACCCCGTCCTGCCGACTATGGCTACACCTTC; CDR3 protein: CSATLPRPADYGYTF; D gene: -; clone size: -; J gene: TRBJ1-2; V gene: TRBV20-1
CDR3 DNA: TGTGCCAGCTCACCGGGACAGGGGAACTACGAGCAGTACTTC; CDR3 protein: CASSPGQGNYEQYF; D gene: TRBD1; clone size: -; J gene: TRBJ2-7; V gene: TRBV18
CDR3 DNA: TGTGCCAGCAGTGAAGGGGCATATGGCAATCAGCCCCAGCATTTT; CDR3 protein: CASSEGAYGNQPQHF; D gene: -; clone size: -; J gene: TRBJ1-5; V gene: TRBV6-1
CDR3 DNA: TGTGCCAGCAGCTTAGTTGGAGGGACCCTTTATAGCAATCAGCCCCAGCATTTT; CDR3 protein: CASSLVGGTLYSNQPQHF; D gene: -; clone size: once; J gene: TRBJ1-5; V gene: TRBV7-8
CDR3 DNA: TGTGCCTGGAGTTTCAGGGGTTGGAGCAATCAGCCCCAGCATTTT; CDR3 protein: CAWSFRGWSNQPQHF; D gene: -; clone size: -; J gene: TRBJ1-5; V gene: TRBV30
CDR3 DNA: TGTGCCACCAAAGCCGGGACAGCTTCCTACGAGCAGTACTTC; CDR3 protein: CATKAGTASYEQYF; D gene: TRBD1; clone size: once; J gene: TRBJ2-7; V gene: TRBV24-1
CDR3 DNA: TGCAGTGCTACCACCCCGCCGGATACGCAGTATTTT; CDR3 protein: CSATTPPDTQYF; D gene: -; clone size: -; J gene: TRBJ2-3; V gene: TRBV20-1
CDR3 DNA: TGCAGTGCTAGAGCAGGGGCGGGGCGAAGAGAGAGCTCCTACAATGAGCAGTTCTTC; CDR3 protein: CSARAGAGRRESSYNEQFF; D gene: -; clone size: -; J gene: TRBJ2-1; V gene: TRBV20-1
CDR3 DNA: TGCGCCAGCAAGACAGGGGCCGCGAACTATGGCTACACCTTC; CDR3 protein: CASKTGAANYGYTF; D gene: TRBD1; clone size: -; J gene: TRBJ1-2; V gene: TRBV5-1
CDR3 DNA: TGCAGTGCTCACCTAAGCGGTTCCTACAATGAGCAGTTCTTC; CDR3 protein: CSAHLSGSYNEQFF; D gene: -; clone size: -; J gene: TRBJ2-1; V gene: TRBV20-1
CDR3 DNA: TGTGCCAGCAAGCGACAGATTAACTATGGCTACACCTTC; CDR3 protein: CASKRQINYGYTF; D gene: -; clone size: once; J gene: TRBJ1-2; V gene: TRBV6-5